A selection of T cell receptor beta chains follows, all from one sample in a study of early T cells in non-severe SARS-CoV-2 infection. TCRdb independently ran MiXCR on the 5' RACE reads; one entry per CDR3 protein. The data hold 97,000 or so distinct CDR3 sequences, with under 15% observed a single time. Sequencing was done on a sample of whole blood. The receptors come from an adult who was a healthcare worker with PCR-confirmed SARS-CoV-2 infection or an uninfected control (not recorded which). The CDR3 runs from the conserved cysteine through the conserved F or W. A D gene is named only where the DNA matches it firmly. Only some rows state a clone size, as once, few, many or a class for expanded clones.

d_call	v_call	clone_size	j_call	cdr3_nt	cdr3_aa
-	TRBV27	many	TRBJ1-6	TGTGCCAGCAGTTTGACGGCGACTTTATATAATTCACCCCTCCACTTT	CASSLTATLYNSPLHF
TRBD1	TRBV20-1	many	TRBJ2-3	TGCAGCCGGTGGGACAGGCATGGATCAGATACGCAGTATTTT	CSRWDRHGSDTQYF
-	TRBV11-2	-	TRBJ2-3	TGTGCCAGCAAGGGGCCGGGAGATACGCAGTATTTT	CASKGPGDTQYF
TRBD2	TRBV30	many	TRBJ2-7	TGTGCCTGGAGTGCCGGGCTAGCGGGGTACGAGCAGTACTTC	CAWSAGLAGYEQYF
-	TRBV5-1	many	TRBJ2-5	TGCGCCAGCAGCTTGGGCCTTTCGCGGGCAGAAGAGACCCAGTACTTC	CASSLGLSRAEETQYF
TRBD2	TRBV7-3	many	TRBJ2-1	TGTGCCAGCAGCCCTCGACTAGCGGGAAACAATGAGCAGTTCTTC	CASSPRLAGNNEQFF
-	TRBV28	few	TRBJ1-5	TGTGCCAGCAGCCCCCGGGGTGTTGGAAATCAGCCCCAGCATTTT	CASSPRGVGNQPQHF
-	TRBV12-3/TRBV12-4	-	TRBJ1-1	TGTGCCAGCAGTTATGCGGGTCAACGGGACACTGAAGCTTTCTTT	CASSYAGQRDTEAFF
TRBD2	TRBV20-1	-	TRBJ2-7	TGCAGTGCTAGTTCAAGCGGGAGATCCGAGCAGTACTTC	CSASSSGRSEQYF
TRBD2	TRBV9	-	TRBJ2-7	TGTGCCAGCAGCGGCACCGGGACTAGCGGGGACGAGCAGTACTTC	CASSGTGTSGDEQYF
-	TRBV28	-	TRBJ2-3	TGTGCCAGCAGTTTTGTCGGGTTCCCAGATACGCAGTATTTT	CASSFVGFPDTQYF
-	TRBV6-1	-	TRBJ1-2	TGTGCCAGCAGTGGTTCTTCCCCACGCAGCGGAGCCTATGGCTACACCTTC	CASSGSSPRSGAYGYTF
-	TRBV12-3/TRBV12-4	many	TRBJ2-7	TGTGCCAGCAGTTTAGCGGGGAGGAAGCAGTACTTC	CASSLAGRKQYF
TRBD2	TRBV10-3	-	TRBJ2-3	TGTGCCATCAGTGAGACTAGCGGGGTTGATACGCAGTATTTT	CAISETSGVDTQYF
-	TRBV14	many	TRBJ2-3	TGTGCCAGCAGGGTACAAGGCACAGATACGCAGTATTTT	CASRVQGTDTQYF
TRBD2	TRBV7-9	many	TRBJ2-4	TGTGCCAGCAGCTTTAGCGGGAGCATTCAGTACTTC	CASSFSGSIQYF
TRBD2	TRBV12-3/TRBV12-4	-	TRBJ2-7	TGTGCCAGCAGTTCAAGGGAGGGGACCCCCGGGAGATTC	CASSSREGTPGRF
-	TRBV6-1	many	TRBJ1-4	TGTGCCAGCAGTGAAGCGACGGGAATGAATGAAAAACTGTTTTTT	CASSEATGMNEKLFF
TRBD1	TRBV5-1	once	TRBJ1-4	TGCGCCAGCAGCTGGGGACAGCAAGATGAAAAACTGTTTTTT	CASSWGQQDEKLFF
-	TRBV4-1	many	TRBJ2-3	TGCGCCAGCAGCTATCGACTCCTTAGCACAGATACGCAGTATTTT	CASSYRLLSTDTQYF
-	TRBV20-1	-	TRBJ1-6	TGCAGTGCTAGGGTCTCAGAGTACTCACCCCTCCACTTT	CSARVSEYSPLHF
-	TRBV11-2	many	TRBJ2-3	TGTGCCAGCAGCCCACGGACGGAGACAGATACGCAGTATTTT	CASSPRTETDTQYF
TRBD2	TRBV2	many	TRBJ2-1	TGTGCCAGCAGCACCGGGACTAGCGGGAGAAATGAGCAGTTCTTC	CASSTGTSGRNEQFF
TRBD1	TRBV18	many	TRBJ2-4	TGTGCCAGCTCAGTCACAGGGGAAAACATTCAGTACTTC	CASSVTGENIQYF
-	TRBV20-1	many	TRBJ2-5	TGCAGTGCGGAGAGGGGGGTCGGAGAGACCCAGTACTTC	CSAERGVGETQYF
-	TRBV6-5	few	TRBJ2-2	TGTGCCAGCAGAAACACAGGGTTCACCGGGGAGCTGTTTTTT	CASRNTGFTGELFF
TRBD1	TRBV7-9	-	TRBJ1-6	TGTGCCAGCAGCTTAGGGACAGGGGATTCACCCCTCCACTTT	CASSLGTGDSPLHF
-	TRBV11-2	many	TRBJ1-1	TGTGCCAGCAGCGCAGGGGTGGTGACTGAAGCTTTCTTT	CASSAGVVTEAFF
-	TRBV2	many	TRBJ1-5	TGTGCCAGGTTGGACAGAAATCAGCCCCAGCATTTT	CARLDRNQPQHF
TRBD1	TRBV29-1	few	TRBJ2-1	TGCAGCGTCGACTCAGGGGGCGCAAGGAATGAGCAGTTCTTC	CSVDSGGARNEQFF
TRBD2	TRBV6-2/TRBV6-3	many	TRBJ2-3	TGTGCCAGCAGTTATGCGCCTAGCGGAGGGACAGATACGCAGTATTTT	CASSYAPSGGTDTQYF
-	TRBV11-1	-	TRBJ2-1	TGTGCCAGCAGCTTAGGGGAACCTAGCAATGAGCAGTTCTTC	CASSLGEPSNEQFF
-	TRBV9	few	TRBJ1-3	TGTGCCAGCAGCGCGCAGGGTAGCACGCCTGGAAACACCATATATTTT	CASSAQGSTPGNTIYF
-	TRBV11-2	many	TRBJ2-1	TGTGCCAGCAGCCTGACAGGTGCCTCCTACAATGAGCAGTTCTTC	CASSLTGASYNEQFF
-	TRBV6-6	-	TRBJ1-1	TGTGCCAGCAGACCCACAGGGTCCACTGAAGCTTTCTTT	CASRPTGSTEAFF
-	TRBV6-5	-	TRBJ2-1	TGTGCCAGCAGCCTCTATCCCCGTCAACCCCATAATGAGCAGTTCTTC	CASSLYPRQPHNEQFF
-	TRBV24-1	few	TRBJ1-2	TGTGCCACCAGTGTGGCAGGGCTTAACTATGGCTACACCTTC	CATSVAGLNYGYTF
TRBD2	TRBV20-1	-	TRBJ2-2	TGCAGTGCTAGAGATCTCTGGGCGGGAGGGCCTACCGGGGAGCTGTTTTTT	CSARDLWAGGPTGELFF
-	TRBV3-1	many	TRBJ2-7	TGTGCCAGCAGCCAAGACGGCATCTCCGAGCAGTACTTC	CASSQDGISEQYF
-	TRBV5-1	-	TRBJ2-7	TGCGCCAGCAGTGAACAGGGTCAGGAGCAGTACTTC	CASSEQGQEQYF
-	TRBV9	-	TRBJ2-1	TGTGCCAGCAGCGTTAGCGCCGGGAGTGGCTCCTACAATGAGCAGTTCTTC	CASSVSAGSGSYNEQFF
TRBD1	TRBV5-1	-	TRBJ2-7	TGCGCCAGCAGCGGTGGACAGGGGTCTGACGAGCAGTACTTC	CASSGGQGSDEQYF